The clone carrying this TCR beta chain was counted between two and nine times. The target antigen is unknown. Reverse transcription of all isolated RNA meant that expressed TCRB transcripts were sequenced. This table comes from immunoSEQ multiplex PCR, and its TCRdb copy is limited to in-frame clones, with some not included. Of around 340,000 clones listed, roughly a fifth are singletons. Sampling consisted of one heparinised blood draw per donor, averaging roughly 110 mL. The data were taken from a study of beta chain features in type 1 diabetes. Study-wide context: Examination covered around 110 million sorted cells spanning all samples.

Findings and limits, study-wide: TCRB repertoires of naive, central memory and Treg cells appeared more similar among patients than among healthy donors.

The CDR3 covers 12 residues. The chain has TRBV21-1 and TRBJ2-7; TRBD2 is the table's D call and was not checked against the DNA. TRBV21-1 is described as a pseudogene. The TCR sequence derives from a woman younger than 35 in good health. Sequencing was carried out using naive CD4+ T cells from blood. CDR3 in amino acids: CASSNNSYEQYF. The CDR3 nucleotides read TGTGCCAGCAGCAACAACTCATACGAGCAGTACTTC.